This TCR beta chain was recovered during a study of T cell repertoires in cytomegalovirus infection. Looking at the study overall: In the study, CMV epitopes included recently identified HLA-C-restricted and well-studied HLA-B-restricted ones. Public TCR beta signatures marked donors with CMV infection and the matching HLA.

Study-level results: CMV-specific HLA-C-restricted TCR beta clonotypes dominated the ex vivo response.

From the reads, TCRdb called clonotypes with MiXCR, one entry per CDR3 protein. The sample lists some 900,000 distinct CDR3 sequences, approximately 29% seen once, with approximately 13% in the top ten. This clonotype has more than one count but fewer than ten. Its antigen remains unidentified. This clonotype was obtained from a human donor in good health (CMV status not recorded). Some clones in this sample may be carry-over from other donors' samples. This sample comprised cultured CD8+ T cells from PBMCs, obtained from culture after CMV antigen stimulation.

CDR3 nucleotide sequence: TGTGCCAGCAGTTTTGGGGCGGTTTACGAGCAGTACTTC. It is translated as CASSFGAVYEQYF. The chain employs TRBV12-3 or TRBV12-4 and TRBJ2-7; D may be TRBD1 (5 bases). V lost 3 bases and J lost 4, with 10 bases in between. This CDR3 has 13 residues.